This T cell receptor (beta chain) was documented in a study of T cell repertoires in cytomegalovirus infection. TCRdb re-called the reads through MiXCR, storing one row per CDR3 protein. The sample includes 250,000 to 300,000 distinct CDR3 sequences, about 18% seen only once; the top ten take approximately 44%. This clonotype showed up just a few times. V was shortened by 0 bases and J by 2 bases, with 20 bases between the two germline ends. The CDR3 consists of 17 residues. The germline CDR1 and CDR2 sequences are DFQATT and SNEGSKA (reference sequence). The TCR sequence derives from a human donor in good health (CMV status not recorded). Some clones in this sample may be carry-over from other donors' samples. Sequencing was carried out using CD8+ T cells from PBMCs. This chain links TRBV20-1 with TRBJ2-7; D perhaps matches TRBD1 (5 bases). CDR3: CSARDSFRAGWTYEQYF. CDR3 sequence (DNA): TGCAGTGCTAGAGATTCCTTCAGGGCAGGGTGGACCTACGAGCAGTACTTC.